This T cell receptor beta chain stems from a study of T cell responses to AZD1222 COVID-19 vaccine. For the study at large: It was second doses at about 4 or about 12 weeks that were pooled. Findings and limits, study-wide: Following two doses of AZD1222, Spike-specific TCR breadth and depth rose. The donors showed a predominance of white British ancestry and of females, with possible underestimation of clonal diversity. Among spike-specific TCRs, nearly half reportedly target unmutated variant regions.

This clone was detected once. Its target is unknown. Profiled with immunoSEQ multiplex PCR; TCRdb holds only in-frame clones, not every one. The sample holds approximately 85,000 clones, around 85% seen once. CDR1 is SGHDN, CDR2 FVKESK, per germline. Trimming cost V 1 base and J 8 bases, with 17 bases left between them. The CDR3 covers 16 residues. Sequenced here: peripheral blood, sampled on day 0 of AZD1222 vaccination. The clonotype originates from an adult in good health. This sequence joins TRBV14 and TRBJ1-4; tentatively, D is TRBD1 (6 bases). Here the CDR3 DNA reads TGTGCCAGCAGCCAAGCTCTACAGGGTATGAGAGAAAAACTGTTTTTT. This encodes CASSQALQGMREKLFF.